The clone carrying this T cell receptor beta chain was detected many times. Its antigen is unidentified. This beta chain appears as a stray read in a library generated for alpha chains; its size is not informative. Time point noted: sample taken at primary tumor resection. MiXCR was run by TCRdb on the 5' RACE reads, yielding one entry per CDR3 protein. This sample has about 13,000 distinct CDR3 sequences, with about 6% found just once. This entry belongs to a study of spatial heterogeneity in lung cancer. Study-wide results and limits: The study found that expanded intratumoral alpha and beta TCR counts tracked tumor mutation counts.

Trimming cost V 1 base and J 4 bases; bases outside gene matches: 5. The CDR3 is made up of 15 amino acids. Germline CDR1 is MGHRA and CDR2 is YSYEKL. The TCR comes from a female donor with early-stage non-small cell lung cancer. Sequenced material: lung tumor tissue, taken at surgery. The gene calls are TRBV4-1 and TRBJ1-2, with 8 bases that match TRBD1. The CDR3: CASSQGTGSFYGYTF. In nucleotides, the CDR3 is TGCGCCAGCAGCCAAGGGACAGGGTCCTTCTATGGCTACACCTTC.